The 28 T cell receptor beta chains presented below share a single source sample, sequenced in a study of CD8 T cells in ankylosing spondylitis. Study findings and constraints: Seemingly characteristic of ankylosing spondylitis blood was a TCR beta motif consisting of about 8 highly homologous variants.

TCRdb independently ran MiXCR on the 5' RACE reads; one entry per CDR3 protein. The sample lists about 340,000 distinct CDR3 sequences; 7.5% to 9% were seen once. These receptors have no identified antigens. The sample taken for sequencing was blood, either unsorted or a sorted T cell fraction (not recorded which). All receptors derive from a male donor with ankylosing spondylitis.

The V gene is TRBV7-9, the J gene TRBJ2-7, with TRBD1 matching 9 bases. The CDR3 length is 15 residues. CDR1 SEHNR and CDR2 FQNEAQ come from the germline V gene (reference sequence). J lost 0 bases, V lost 1 base, and 1 base had no gene match. The CDR3: CASSLGTGVSYEQYF. The CDR3 DNA follows: TGTGCCAGCAGCTTAGGGACAGGGGTCTCCTACGAGCAGTACTTC. The entire variable domain, with the rest obtained from reference TRBV7-9 and TRBJ2-7, is as follows: DTGVSQNPRHKITKRGQNVTFRCDPISEHNRLYWYRQTLGQGPEFLTYFQNEAQLEKSRLLSDRFSAERPKGSFSTLEIQRTEQGDSAMYLCASSLGTGVSYEQYFGPGTRLTVT.

This clonotype was recorded many times. The chain carries TRBV3-1 and TRBJ2-7; 12 bases agree with TRBD2. The CDR3 runs to 16 residues. Germline CDR1 reads LGHDT; CDR2 reads YNNKEL (reference sequence). V dropped 1 base and J dropped 4; count of bases not matched to a gene: 5. CDR3 DNA: TGTGCCAGCAGCCAAGGACTAGCGGGAGTTGGGTACGAGCAGTACTTC. Amino acid sequence: CASSQGLAGVGYEQYF.

This clonotype came up a few times. In DNA, the CDR3 is TGTGCCAGCAGCACCTCAGGGGGGTCTGAAGCTTTCTTT. Translating gives CASSTSGGSEAFF. This chain links TRBV7-3 with TRBJ1-1, with 7 bases that match TRBD1. The germline V gene has CDR1 SGHTA and CDR2 FQGTGA. V shed 5 bases and J 6 bases; nucleotides not matched to a gene: 6. The CDR3 consists of 13 residues.

V and J are TRBV7-8 and TRBJ2-7; 7 positions match TRBD1. Unmatched junction bases numbered 11, after V lost 9 bases and J lost 6 bases. The CDR3 loop spans 13 amino acids. Germline V lookup: CDR1 SGHVS, CDR2 FQNEAQ. In DNA form, the CDR3 reads TGTGCCAGTTCGACAGGGTCGTTTACCGAGCAGTACTTC. Its protein is CASSTGSFTEQYF.

Details on this clonotype: Mismatch with germline at one junction end may stem from a read error. This chain joins TRBV7-2 and TRBJ1-6; D perhaps matches TRBD1 (5 bases). Germline-derived CDR1 and CDR2 are SGHTA and FQGNSA. This CDR3 has 17 residues. The CDR3 DNA reads as TGTGCCAGCAGCCTAGCGCCATCGGGGGCCTATAATTCACCCCTCCACTTT. Translating gives CASSLAPSGAYNSPLHF.

This clonotype was picked up many times. V and J are TRBV5-1 and TRBJ2-1; TRBD2 is a possible D gene (6 bases). CDR1 is SGHRS, CDR2 YFSETQ, per germline. Deletions cut 4 bases from V and 2 bases from J, with 13 bases between. This CDR3 region has 15 residues. The CDR3 reads CASSTGTPAYNEQFF. In DNA, the CDR3 is TGCGCCAGCAGCACCGGGACTCCTGCCTACAATGAGCAGTTCTTC.

A word on this clonotype: A much larger clone lies a single base off, so this may be a read error. V and J are TRBV12-3 or TRBV12-4 and TRBJ2-7; TRBD2 aligns across 7 bases. CDR3 length: 13 residues. With V trimmed by 0 bases and J by 6 bases, 2 bases remained unmatched. The DNA of the CDR3 is TGTGCCAGCAGTTTAGCGCTAGCGGTCGAGCAGTACTTC. This encodes CASSLALAVEQYF.

The V gene is TRBV12-3 or TRBV12-4, the J gene TRBJ2-3; 7 nucleotides align to TRBD2. The CDR3 is 14 residues long. Trimming took 5 bases from V and 6 from J; bases not matched to a gene: 8. The CDR3 is CASSRTSGGDTQYF. DNA for the CDR3: TGTGCCAGCAGTCGGACATCCGGGGGGGATACGCAGTATTTT.

V usage is TRBV6-2 or TRBV6-3 and J usage is TRBJ2-5; possibly TRBD2 for D (6 bases). The V end was cut by 3 bases, the J end by 5 bases, with 19 bases between. The germline V gene has CDR1 MNHEY and CDR2 SVGEGT. The CDR3 loop spans 16 amino acids. The CDR3 region has the DNA TGTGCCAGCAGTTATTTACGGGAGAGCGTCTCGGAGACCCAGTACTTC. It encodes CASSYLRESVSETQYF.

This clonotype was picked up many times. This chain joins TRBV2 and TRBJ2-1; 10 bases align to TRBD1. This CDR3 has 15 amino acids. The junction had 5 bases not matched to a gene; V was cut back by 9 bases and J by 0 bases. CDR1 and CDR2 from the germline V gene are SNHLY and FYNNEI. The CDR3 nucleotides are TGTGCCAGGACAGGGGGCCTTACCTCCTACAATGAGCAGTTCTTC. Translated, it gives CARTGGLTSYNEQFF.

This clonotype was counted between two and nine times. The chain recombines TRBV12-3 or TRBV12-4 with TRBJ2-2; D is unresolved. V shed 9 bases and J shed 4 bases, with 21 bases lying between them. The CDR3 extends over 16 amino acids. The CDR3 is CASSPRVSTITGELFF. The CDR3 DNA reads TGTGCCAGTAGCCCACGGGTGTCAACCATCACCGGGGAGCTGTTTTTT.

This clonotype has a count of ten or more. J is TRBJ2-1 and V is TRBV4-1; tentatively, D is TRBD1 (5 bases). This CDR3 has 16 amino acids. V shed 5 bases and J shed 4 bases, with 18 bases lying between them. The germline gives CDR1 MGHRA, CDR2 YSYEKL. The CDR3 spells CASSFGLGREYNEQFF. CDR3 DNA sequence: TGCGCCAGCAGCTTTGGCCTCGGCAGGGAATACAATGAGCAGTTCTTC.

This clonotype was seen only a few times. V gene TRBV29-1 combines with J gene TRBJ1-1; TRBD1 aligns across 7 bases. This CDR3 is 13 amino acids long. V trimming: 6 bases; J trimming: 10 bases; junction bases outside the gene matches: 14. Germline V gene data show CDR1 as SQVTM and CDR2 as ANQGSEA. CDR3 coding DNA: TGCAGCGTAGTCCAGGGGGTACCTCTGGGAGCTTTCTTT. Residues: CSVVQGVPLGAFF. The full variable domain, completed using reference TRBV29-1 and TRBJ1-1, is SAVISQKPSRDICQRGTSLTIQCQVDSQVTMMFWYRQQPGQSLTLIATANQGSEATYESGFVIDKFPISRPNLTFSTLTVSNMSPEDSSIYLCSVVQGVPLGAFFGQGTRLTVV.

This clonotype was counted only a few times. V is TRBV20-1 and J is TRBJ1-3; D is possibly TRBD1 (5 bases). Trimming shortened V by 3 bases and J by 4 bases, and 16 bases separated the two germline ends. Per germline, CDR1 DFQATT and CDR2 SNEGSKA (reference sequence). CDR3 length: 15 amino acids. The CDR3 sequence: CSASRPGGIGNTIYF. The CDR3 DNA follows: TGCAGTGCTAGTCGACCGGGGGGGATAGGAAACACCATATATTTT.

This clonotype was seen more than once but under ten times. This rearrangement joins TRBV27 to TRBJ1-4; 10 bases fit TRBD1. This CDR3 is 14 amino acids long. CDR1 is MNHEY and CDR2 is SMNVEV in the germline V gene (reference sequence). V lost 6 bases to trimming and J lost 7 bases; unmatched junction nucleotides: 5. In DNA, the CDR3 is TGTGCCAGCAGCTCTGACAGGGGGCTTGAAAAACTGTTTTTT. Its translation is CASSSDRGLEKLFF.

V and J are TRBV13 and TRBJ2-7, with 13 bases matching TRBD2. The CDR3 runs 16 residues. Germline loops: CDR1 PRHDT, CDR2 FYEKMQ (reference sequence). J lost 5 bases, V lost 5 bases, and 9 bases had no gene match. As DNA, the CDR3 is TGTGCCAGCAGCGCGACTAGCGGGAGGTATTCCCACGAGCAGTACTTC. It encodes CASSATSGRYSHEQYF.

This clonotype was recorded many times. The chain is built from TRBV7-9 and TRBJ2-1; 8 nucleotides agree with TRBD2. The CDR3 sequence is 16 residues long. Germline V gene data show CDR1 as SEHNR and CDR2 as FQNEAQ (reference sequence). The V segment lost 4 bases and the J segment 6 bases; nucleotides outside the gene matches: 11. CDR3 bases: TGTGCCAGCAGCTCCGTAAGCGGGAGAAGTCCCAATGAGCAGTTCTTC. Translating it yields CASSSVSGRSPNEQFF. The complete variable domain, with remaining parts taken from reference TRBV7-9 and TRBJ2-1, reads DTGVSQNPRHKITKRGQNVTFRCDPISEHNRLYWYRQTLGQGPEFLTYFQNEAQLEKSRLLSDRFSAERPKGSFSTLEIQRTEQGDSAMYLCASSSVSGRSPNEQFFGPGTRLTVL.

This CDR3 is CVPFVTDTQYF. The CDR3 DNA sequence: TGTGTCCCTTTCGTGACCGATACGCAGTATTTT. The gene calls are TRBV6-5 and TRBJ2-3, with D unclear. This CDR3 region has 11 residues. Germline-derived CDR1 and CDR2 are MNHEY and SVGAGI.

The chain recombines TRBV3-1 with TRBJ1-5; D uncertain. CDR3 length equals 14 residues. CDR1 is LGHDT and CDR2 is YNNKEL in the germline V gene (reference sequence). The V gene lost 1 base and the J gene lost 9 bases, with 13 bases spanning the gap. The CDR3 sequence is CASSQGAELLPQHF. CDR3 sequence (DNA): TGTGCCAGCAGCCAAGGGGCAGAATTATTGCCCCAGCATTTT.

The table lists this clonotype with many counts. The chain employs TRBV4-2 and TRBJ1-2; D not resolved. Germline V lookup: CDR1 LGHNA, CDR2 YNFKEQ. The CDR3 loop spans 12 amino acids. With 0 bases removed from V and 8 bases from J, the gap between germline ends came to 7 bases. The CDR3 DNA reads TGTGCCAGCAGCCAAGAGCGGGGAGGCTACACCTTC. Its translation: CASSQERGGYTF.

This chain links TRBV15 with TRBJ1-4; perhaps TRBD1 as D (5 bases). CDR3 length: 12 residues. The V end lost 8 bases, the J end lost 15 bases, and 19 bases lay between the germline ends. Germline lookup yields CDR1 LNHNV and CDR2 YYDKDF (reference sequence). The CDR3: CATGTRREKVFF. The CDR3 DNA is TGTGCCACCGGGACGAGGAGGGAAAAGGTGTTTTTT.

The table lists this clonotype with a few counts. V is TRBV14 and J is TRBJ2-5, with D perhaps TRBD1 (6 bases). V lost 0 bases and J lost 0, with 17 bases in between. The CDR3 spans 18 residues. The germline V gene encodes CDR1 SGHDN and CDR2 FVKESK. DNA for the CDR3: TGTGCCAGCAGCCAAGATCGGTATGGAACAGGGCACCAAGAGACCCAGTACTTC. It codes for CASSQDRYGTGHQETQYF. Full variable domain (outside the CDR3, taken from reference TRBV14 and TRBJ2-5): EAGVTQFPSHSVIEKGQTVTLRCDPISGHDNLYWYRRVMGKEIKFLLHFVKESKQDESGMPNNRFLAERTGGTYSTLKVQPAELEDSGVYFCASSQDRYGTGHQETQYFGPGTRLLVL.

The rearrangement joins TRBV24-1 to TRBJ2-1; D remains unclear. CDR1 is KGHDR and CDR2 is SFDVKD in the germline V gene. This CDR3 contains 14 residues. V lost 4 bases to trimming and J lost 15 bases, with 21 bases between them. CDR3 sequence reads: CATSDTPHGSPGFF. CDR3 bases: TGTGCCACCAGTGACACCCCCCATGGAAGCCCTGGGTTCTTC.

This clonotype turned up a few times. The CDR3 DNA follows: TGCAGTGTCCGGGGACTAGCGGGAGATGAGCAGTTCTTC. Encoded protein: CSVRGLAGDEQFF. The chain carries TRBV20-1 and TRBJ2-1; 14 nucleotides line up with TRBD2. The junction had 4 bases not matched to a gene; V was cut back by 7 bases and J by 8 bases. From germline, CDR1 is DFQATT and CDR2 SNEGSKA (reference sequence). This CDR3 is built from 13 residues.

The V gene is TRBV3-1, the J gene TRBJ1-6, with D uncertain. This CDR3 has 13 residues. The V and J ends lost 3 bases and 8 bases respectively, with 8 bases between them. Looked up from germline, CDR1 is LGHDT and CDR2 is YNNKEL (reference sequence). Here the CDR3 reads CASSHTKDSPLHF. DNA for the CDR3: TGTGCCAGCAGCCACACAAAGGATTCACCCCTCCACTTT. Combining the CDR3 with reference TRBV3-1 and TRBJ1-6 gives the whole variable domain DTAVSQTPKYLVTQMGNDKSIKCEQNLGHDTMYWYKQDSKKFLKIMFSYNNKELIINETVPNRFSPKSPDKAHLNLHINSLELGDSAVYFCASSHTKDSPLHFGNGTRLTVT.

V and J are TRBV4-2 and TRBJ2-7; 11 bases agree with TRBD2. This CDR3 contains 13 residues. The germline CDR1 and CDR2 sequences are LGHNA and YNFKEQ. V lost 4 bases and J lost 6; bases outside the gene matches: 2. The CDR3: CASSLSGRAEQYF. The CDR3 DNA follows: TGTGCCAGCAGCCTTAGCGGGAGGGCCGAGCAGTACTTC.

This clonotype was observed at least ten times. This chain links TRBV7-2 with TRBJ2-5, with a possible D match to TRBD2 (5 bases). Trimming shortened V by 3 bases and J by 0 bases, and 11 bases separated the two germline ends. The CDR3 loop spans 15 amino acids. The germline V gene encodes CDR1 SGHTA and CDR2 FQGNSA. This CDR3 reads CASSFSGLYQETQYF. The CDR3 DNA is TGTGCCAGCAGCTTCAGCGGTCTGTACCAAGAGACCCAGTACTTC.

The CDR3 reads CAISEPTVNEQFF. The DNA of the CDR3 is TGTGCCATCAGTGAGCCGACGGTCAATGAGCAGTTCTTC. The rearrangement joins TRBV10-3 to TRBJ2-1; D gene uncertain. CDR1 is ENHRY, CDR2 SYGVKD, per germline. With 2 bases removed from V and 6 bases from J, the gap between germline ends came to 8 bases. The CDR3 extends over 13 amino acids.